This T cell receptor beta chain is drawn from a study of OX40 agonist ivuxolimab in advanced cancers. Assay: immunoSEQ multiplex PCR; the TCRdb copy retains only in-frame clones and omits some. The profile shows 40,000 to 45,000 clones, roughly 86% of them singletons. There are 14 residues in the CDR3. V was trimmed by 8 bases and J by 1 base, leaving 14 bases between them. CDR1 is MNHEY, CDR2 SVGAGI, per germline. V and J are TRBV6-5 and TRBJ1-1; D call uncertain. The source material was CD4+ or CD8+ T cells sorted from blood, sampled in a trial of the OX40 agonist ivuxolimab. The TCR comes from an adult with an advanced solid tumor such as melanoma, head and neck, liver or kidney cancer. The CDR3, as DNA: TGTGCCAGCTGGGGTTTTTTTCAGAACACTGAAGCTTTCTTT. Translation: CASWGFFQNTEAFF.